The following is a TCR beta chain sequence with its context. From germline, CDR1 is SGHVS and CDR2 FNYEAQ. This CDR3 contains 17 residues. Trimming removed 0 bases from V and 0 bases from J, with 13 bases in between. Sample time point: persistent/refractory GD, antithyroid drugs over 5 years with positive TRAb. After RNA was extracted from PBMCs, the TCR library was made from it. Those enrolled as patients came out of an endocrinology department in Xi'an, China. The data were taken from a study of regulatory T cells in long-lasting Graves disease. The TCR beta library used iRepertoire HTBI primers with Arm-PCR amplification of CDR3. TCRdb recomputed calls from the multiplex PCR reads with MiXCR, one row per CDR3 protein. Of more than 350,000 distinct CDR3 sequences listed, roughly 23% are singletons.

This receptor was identified in a female donor with Graves disease. This sequence joins TRBV7-6 and TRBJ2-3, with a tentative D call TRBD2 (6 bases). The sequencing here drew on peripheral blood mononuclear cells (PBMCs), taken when the disease was refractory, from a patient treated with antithyroid drugs. The CDR3 protein is CASSLAARDFSTDTQYF. The CDR3 nucleotides are TGTGCCAGCAGCTTAGCGGCCCGGGACTTTAGCACAGATACGCAGTATTTT.